Shown below are 25 T cell receptor beta chains from a single sample sequenced in a study of T cell clonotyping in hematopoietic cell transplantation. Measured with immunoSEQ multiplex PCR; TCRdb has only the in-frame clones, and not every one. The sample includes 4,700 or so clones, 70% to 85% seen only once; the top ten take 22%. Sample: peripheral blood mononuclear cells, taken 180 days after allogeneic stem cell transplant. These receptors came from a male patient aged 60-70 years who had an allogeneic stem cell transplant from an unrelated donor, so T cells may come from the graft donor. Some clones in this sample may be carry-over from other donors' samples.

The chain links TRBV7-9 to TRBJ1-3, with a tentative D call TRBD1 (5 bases). Germline V CDR1 and CDR2: SEHNR, FQNEAQ (reference sequence). CDR3 size: 13 residues. The ends were cut back, 0 bases at V and 8 bases at J, with 8 bases in the middle. The CDR3 DNA reads as TGTGCCAGCAGCTTAGCCGGGACGGACACCATATATTTT. It is translated as CASSLAGTDTIYF.

The rearrangement links TRBV29-1 to TRBJ2-1; D is possibly TRBD1 or TRBD2 (5 bases each). V was pared by 6 bases and J by 8 bases, with 23 bases between. Germline CDR1 is SQVTM and CDR2 is ANQGSEA. The length of the CDR3 is 15 residues. The CDR3 protein is CSVPGLRGPQYEQFF. The CDR3, as DNA: TGCAGCGTCCCGGGGCTGAGGGGCCCCCAATATGAGCAGTTCTTC.

This chain links TRBV6-1 with TRBJ1-1, with 11 nucleotides matching TRBD1. Germline assignment: CDR1 MNHNS and CDR2 SASEGT. The CDR3 covers 15 residues. Losses at the gene ends were 6 bases for V and 5 bases for J; bases not matched to a gene: 8. The CDR3, as DNA: TGTGCCAGCAGGAGAGGACAGGGGGCGCTGACTGAAGCTTTCTTT. Protein product: CASRRGQGALTEAFF.

This clone was counted once. V usage is TRBV11-2 and J usage is TRBJ1-4; no definite D call. V was cut by 0 bases and J by 7 bases, with 12 bases left in between. CDR3 size: 15 residues. Germline CDR1 and CDR2: SGHAT and FQNNGV. CDR3 sequence: CASSLELGLSEKLFF. The DNA of the CDR3 is TGTGCCAGCAGCTTAGAGCTGGGGTTGAGTGAAAAACTGTTTTTT.

The chain combines TRBV19 with TRBJ1-5; D uncertain. Per germline, CDR1 LNHDA and CDR2 SQIVND (reference sequence). The V end was cut by 5 bases, the J end by 0 bases, with 17 bases between. This CDR3 region has 17 residues. Here the CDR3 reads CASSPGASVTSNQPQHF. In DNA, the CDR3 is TGTGCCAGTAGTCCAGGCGCCTCAGTGACTAGCAATCAGCCCCAGCATTTT.

The chain couples TRBV28 to TRBJ1-1; tentative D call: TRBD1 (5 bases). The CDR3 runs 16 residues. Trimming took off 5 bases at V and 0 bases at J, with 16 bases between the two ends. CDR1 and CDR2 (germline): MDHEN, SYDVKM. Here the CDR3 DNA reads TGTGCCAGCAGTGGGGGAAGTGGGTACATGAACACTGAAGCTTTCTTT. This gives the protein CASSGGSGYMNTEAFF.

The V and J genes are TRBV28 and TRBJ2-2, with 8 positions matching TRBD1. J lost 4 bases, V lost 5 bases, and 3 bases had no gene match. This CDR3 contains 14 residues. Looked up from germline, CDR1 is MDHEN and CDR2 is SYDVKM. CDR3 residues: CASSTTGATGELFF. In DNA form, the CDR3 reads TGTGCCAGCAGTACGACAGGGGCCACCGGGGAGCTGTTTTTT.

The V call is TRBV10-3, the J call TRBJ1-3; maybe TRBD1 (5 bases). The CDR3 has 15 residues. In germline, CDR1 is ENHRY, CDR2 SYGVKD. V gave up 11 bases and J gave up 0 bases, with 17 bases separating them. The CDR3 region has the DNA TGTGCCGCGAAAGGGGCAGAAGGCTCTGGAAACACCATATATTTT. Translating gives CAAKGAEGSGNTIYF.

V usage is TRBV2 and J usage is TRBJ1-2; D ambiguous. The length of the CDR3 is 14 residues. CDR1 is SNHLY, CDR2 FYNNEI, per germline. Trimming removed 4 bases from V and 2 bases from J, with 11 bases in between. The chain's CDR3 is CASSVRPGNYGYTF. The CDR3 DNA reads TGTGCCAGCAGTGTGCGACCGGGAAACTATGGCTACACCTTC.

The chain uses TRBV9 and TRBJ1-2, with D possibly TRBD1 on 6 matching bases. Trimming cost V 0 bases and J 1 base, with 13 bases left between them. From germline, CDR1 is SGDLS and CDR2 YYNGEE. CDR3 length: 16 amino acids. The CDR3 spells CASSVAPTGVNYGYTF. The CDR3 DNA follows: TGTGCCAGCAGCGTAGCTCCGACAGGAGTTAACTATGGCTACACCTTC.

The chain employs TRBV9 and TRBJ2-6, with 9 bases that match TRBD1. From germline, CDR1 is SGDLS and CDR2 YYNGEE. Losses at the gene ends were 4 bases for V and 4 bases for J; bases not matched to a gene: 6. This CDR3 comprises 16 residues. The CDR3 region has the DNA TGTGCCAGCAGCATCACAGGGGGCAGAGGGGCCAACGTCCTGACTTTC. Its translation: CASSITGGRGANVLTF.

This rearrangement joins TRBV28 to TRBJ2-5; a possible D gene is TRBD2 (5 bases). The length of the CDR3 is 14 residues. V lost 1 base to trimming and J lost 4 bases, with 10 bases between them. Germline assignment: CDR1 MDHEN and CDR2 SYDVKM. The CDR3 is CASSLFGLPETQYF. CDR3 DNA: TGTGCCAGCAGTTTATTCGGACTCCCAGAGACCCAGTACTTC.

V gene TRBV18 combines with J gene TRBJ1-1; perhaps TRBD1 as D (6 bases). The CDR3 spans 16 residues. Trimming shortened V by 3 bases and J by 1 base, and 15 bases separated the two germline ends. CDR1 is KGHSH and CDR2 is LQKENI in the germline V gene. Here the CDR3 DNA reads TGTGCCAGCTCACCGGTAAGGGGGACACCGAACACTGAAGCTTTCTTT. As protein: CASSPVRGTPNTEAFF.

V is TRBV5-5 and J is TRBJ2-7; possibly TRBD1 for D (7 bases). The CDR3 sequence is 14 residues long. The V end lost 3 bases, the J end lost 6 bases, and 16 bases lay between the germline ends. Germline values: CDR1 SGHKS, CDR2 YYEKEE (reference sequence). The DNA of the CDR3 is TGTGCCAGCAGCTCGGACAGGAGGGGAGGCGAGCAGTACTTC. Translation: CASSSDRRGGEQYF.

The gene calls are TRBV7-9 and TRBJ2-1, with D hard to call. The V and J ends lost 6 bases and 4 bases respectively, with 7 bases between them. The germline V gene encodes CDR1 SEHNR and CDR2 FQNEAQ (reference sequence). The CDR3 consists of 12 residues. In DNA, the CDR3 is TGTGCCAGCAGTCTTCAGTACAATGAGCAGTTCTTC. This sequence encodes CASSLQYNEQFF.

This chain's CDR3 is CASSRRGSSGYEQYF. The CDR3 bases are TGTGCCAGCAGTCGAAGGGGGAGTAGCGGCTACGAGCAGTACTTC. The rearrangement links TRBV27 to TRBJ2-7, with D possibly being TRBD1 or TRBD2 (6 bases each). From germline, CDR1 is MNHEY and CDR2 SMNVEV (reference sequence). The CDR3 is 15 residues long. V was clipped by 5 bases and J by 3 bases, with 17 bases between them.

The V call is TRBV9, the J call TRBJ1-1; a possible D gene is TRBD1 (5 bases). The CDR3 consists of 15 residues. Per the germline V gene, CDR1 is SGDLS and CDR2 is YYNGEE. Trimming shortened V by 4 bases and J by 1 base, and 14 bases separated the two germline ends. As DNA, the CDR3 is TGTGCCAGCAGCAAAAGGGGTGCAGGGAACACTGAAGCTTTCTTT. Amino acids: CASSKRGAGNTEAFF.

This clone was observed a few times. The chain employs TRBV27 and TRBJ1-2, with D hard to call. Germline CDR1 and CDR2: MNHEY and SMNVEV (reference sequence). This CDR3 has 13 residues. Trimming pared 4 bases from V and 10 bases from J, leaving 16 bases between. In nucleotides, the CDR3 is TGTGCCAGCAGTTCGGAAATCGATGACTTCTACACCTTC. It specifies CASSSEIDDFYTF.

The chain couples TRBV7-2 to TRBJ1-1; D uncertain. The V gene lost 1 base and the J gene lost 1 base, with 22 bases spanning the gap. Germline V gene lookup returns CDR1 SGHTA and CDR2 FQGNSA. The CDR3 runs to 19 residues. The CDR3 coding sequence is TGTGCCAGCAGCTTAGAGGTTCTTAGGGTCCGATACGAGAACACTGAAGCTTTCTTT. This gives the protein CASSLEVLRVRYENTEAFF.

The chain is built from TRBV4-2 and TRBJ2-5; D is unresolved. The germline V gene encodes CDR1 LGHNA and CDR2 YNFKEQ. The CDR3 totals 13 residues. Trimming removed 1 base at V and 7 bases at J, with 10 bases between. The CDR3, as DNA: TGTGCCAGCAGCCAAGGTCAAGGGTCGACCCAGTACTTC. This gives the protein CASSQGQGSTQYF.

The CDR3 reads CASSQVTSPNYGYTF. As DNA, the CDR3 is TGCGCCAGCAGCCAAGTGACTTCCCCTAACTATGGCTACACCTTC. V gene TRBV4-1 combines with J gene TRBJ1-2; D not certain. Trimming cost V 1 base and J 0 bases, with 9 bases left between them. The germline CDR1 and CDR2 sequences are MGHRA and YSYEKL. The CDR3 spans 15 residues.

The chain joins TRBV29-1 to TRBJ1-2; TRBD1 agrees at 7 bases. The CDR3 sequence is 12 residues long. The V segment lost 7 bases and the J segment 6 bases; nucleotides outside the gene matches: 8. Germline V CDR1 and CDR2: SQVTM, ANQGSEA. CDR3 sequence (DNA): TGCAGCGGCGGGACAGCCTTCGATGGCTACACCTTC. Translation: CSGGTAFDGYTF.

The V gene is TRBV11-2, the J gene TRBJ1-5; D is perhaps TRBD1 (5 bases). The V end lost 0 bases, the J end lost 6 bases, and 12 bases lay between the germline ends. The CDR3 has 15 residues. CDR1 is SGHAT, CDR2 FQNNGV, per germline. CDR3 region: CASSLDRRVGQPQHF. Written as DNA, the CDR3 is TGTGCCAGCAGCTTAGATCGCAGGGTCGGTCAGCCCCAGCATTTT. Full variable domain (rest looked up from reference TRBV11-2 and TRBJ1-5): EAGVAQSPRYKIIEKRQSVAFWCNPISGHATLYWYQQILGQGPKLLIQFQNNGVVDDSQLPKDRFSAERLKGVDSTLKIQPAKLEDSAVYLCASSLDRRVGQPQHFGDGTRLSIL.

This chain links TRBV29-1 with TRBJ2-5; 8 bases line up with TRBD2. Germline CDR1 and CDR2: SQVTM and ANQGSEA. V lost 7 bases and J lost 2; bases outside the gene matches: 9. CDR3 length: 14 residues. The CDR3 protein is CSGLDSGDQETQYF. DNA of the CDR3: TGCAGCGGCCTGGATAGCGGGGATCAAGAGACCCAGTACTTC.

This clone was found once. The gene calls are TRBV6-5 and TRBJ2-5, with no clear D. Germline CDR1 is MNHEY and CDR2 is SVGAGI. Trimming cost V 0 bases and J 0 bases, with 11 bases left between them. The CDR3 has 16 amino acids. The CDR3: CASSYSIPVYQETQYF. For the CDR3, the DNA is TGTGCCAGCAGTTACTCGATACCCGTCTACCAAGAGACCCAGTACTTC.